The clone carrying this T cell receptor beta chain was detected only a few times. The target antigen is unknown. The CDR3 spans 16 residues. Trimming took 0 bases from V and 1 from J, leaving 13 bases between them. Germline lookup yields CDR1 LGHNA and CDR2 YNFKEQ. PCR involved 60 Vbeta and 13 Jbeta primers. Repertoires were generated with immunoSEQ multiplex PCR, while TCRdb's copy carries only in-frame clones and drops some. The profile covers about 110,000 clones, with about 74% appearing a single time and around 4.9% taken by the ten largest. This sample was taken from a study of cytomegalovirus exposure and HLA in healthy donors. Study observations and caveats: Later, TCR association rates were found to vary by HLA locus, highest for DRB1 and lowest for HLA-C. In a later analysis, a genetic analysis reported fewer productive-TCR N-insertions in an Asian-associated ancestry cluster than the cohort average.

The sample was PBMCs. The receptor's source is a man between 25 and 39 years old in good health and CMV-seropositive. The V and J genes are TRBV4-2 and TRBJ2-7; TRBD1 might be the D (5 bases). The CDR3 reads CASSQDLTAGSYEQYF. Here the CDR3 DNA reads TGTGCCAGCAGCCAAGATCTGACAGCTGGTTCCTACGAGCAGTACTTC.